The clone carrying this T cell receptor beta chain was seen many times. The target antigen is unknown. This entry comes from a study of CD8+CD57+ T cells in acquired aplastic anemia. Study-wide findings and caveats: Patients and controls shared twenty-nine CD8+ CDR3 sequences, highly expressed in patients. With respect to CD8+ Simpson's diversity, patients and controls did not differ significantly.

Genomic DNA was employed as the template in profiling TCR beta VDJ and CDR3. One entry per CDR3 protein results from TCRdb running MiXCR on the reads. The sample has about half a million distinct CDR3 sequences, approximately 33% seen once. Previously, flow cytometry had revealed CD8+CD57+ cell expansion in the patients chosen for sequencing. The enrolled patients all had severe acquired aplastic anemia. Germline CDR1 is LNHNV and CDR2 is YYDKDF (reference sequence). V was pared by 7 bases and J by 3 bases, with 8 bases of the junction left unmatched. The CDR3 has 15 amino acids. The clonotype comes from a human donor with aplastic anemia. The sequenced sample was sorted CD4+, CD8+, or CD8+CD57+ T cells (not recorded which) from PBMCs. This chain links TRBV15 with TRBJ1-1; TRBD1 agrees at 10 bases. The CDR3 nucleotides read TGTGCCACCATCCGAGGGACAGGGGAATACACTGAAGCTTTCTTT. Translated: CATIRGTGEYTEAFF. Complete variable domain (other parts from reference TRBV15 and TRBJ1-1): DAMVIQNPRYQVTQFGKPVTLSCSQTLNHNVMYWYQQKSSQAPKLLFHYYDKDFNNEADTPDNFQSRRPNTSFCFLDIRSPGLGDTAMYLCATIRGTGEYTEAFFGQGTRLTVV.